This T cell receptor beta chain was recorded in a study of T cells in tumors after PD-1 blockade. Data came from immunoSEQ multiplex PCR; TCRdb stores just in-frame clones and leaves some out. The table has some 43,000 clones, approximately 81% seen once. Germline V lookup: CDR1 LGHDT, CDR2 YNNKEL (reference sequence). This CDR3 spans 17 amino acids. V was shortened by 4 bases and J by 2 bases, with 17 bases between the two germline ends. This clonotype was obtained from a human donor with basal cell carcinoma. The chain recombines TRBV3-1 (or the pseudogene TRBV3-2) with TRBJ2-2; D not resolved. The sample in question was PBMCs, obtained before anti-PD-1 treatment. For the CDR3, the DNA is TGTGCCAGCAGCCTCAATCGATTGGTAGCCAACACCGGGGAGCTGTTTTTT. This sequence encodes CASSLNRLVANTGELFF.